The 28 T cell receptor beta chains below all came from one sample that was sequenced in a study of shared clonotypes between healthy human individuals. The repertoire was sequenced with immunoSEQ multiplex PCR; TCRdb's copy has only in-frame clones and lacks some. The data show some 1,900,000 clones, with around 96% seen just once and less than 1.5% held by the top ten. Naive CD8 isolation took CD45RO-negative cells positively selected for CCR7 and excluded terminally differentiated effector memory CD45RA+ cells. The material sequenced was naive CD8+ T cells sorted from blood. These receptors all stem from a man between 18 and 35 years old in good health.

Concerning this clone itself: One end of the junction fails to match germline, which may point to a read error. The chain is built from TRBV6-5 and TRBJ1-2, with TRBD1 as a possible D gene (6 bases). Per germline, CDR1 MNHEY and CDR2 SVGAGI. The CDR3 is 11 amino acids. As DNA, the CDR3 is TGTGCCAGCAGTTACTCTTGGACAGAGAGATTC. Protein product: CASSYSWTERF.

This clone is a singleton in its sample. The rearrangement uses TRBV7-9 and TRBJ2-7; D ambiguous. The V and J ends lost 3 bases and 1 base respectively, with 13 bases between them. The CDR3 covers 15 residues. Germline loops: CDR1 SEHNR, CDR2 FQNEAQ (reference sequence). In DNA, the CDR3 is TGTGCCAGCAGCTTCAAAGGCTCCCCTTCCTACGAGCAGTACTTC. The encoded protein is CASSFKGSPSYEQYF. Supplemented by reference TRBV7-9 and TRBJ2-7, the full variable domain reads DTGVSQNPRHKITKRGQNVTFRCDPISEHNRLYWYRQTLGQGPEFLTYFQNEAQLEKSRLLSDRFSAERPKGSFSTLEIQRTEQGDSAMYLCASSFKGSPSYEQYFGPGTRLTVT.

This sequence joins TRBV7-9 and TRBJ2-7; D might be TRBD1 or TRBD2, each matching 6 bases. CDR3 length equals 14 residues. Trimming removed 5 bases from V and 7 bases from J, with 18 bases in between. Germline-derived CDR1 and CDR2 are SEHNR and FQNEAQ (reference sequence). Here the CDR3 DNA reads TGTGCCAGCAGCACCACACCGGGGGCGGGAGAGCAGTACTTC. This sequence encodes CASSTTPGAGEQYF.

V is TRBV27 and J is TRBJ2-7; 10 positions agree with TRBD1. The junction had 11 bases not matched to a gene; V was cut back by 6 bases and J by 0 bases. The CDR3 has 17 residues. In germline, CDR1 is MNHEY, CDR2 SMNVEV (reference sequence). CDR3: CASSLTGQGILSYEQYF. The CDR3 nucleotides are TGTGCCAGCAGCCTAACGGGACAGGGGATACTCTCCTACGAGCAGTACTTC.

The chain couples TRBV6-5 to TRBJ2-5, with a tentative D call TRBD2 (5 bases). The tail of the sequence fits TRBJ2-7 better, so the J call may be wrong. CDR1 MNHEY and CDR2 SVGAGI come from the germline V gene. CDR3 length: 13 amino acids. CDR3: CASSYLEGDEQYF. CDR3 sequence (DNA): TGTGCCAGCAGTTACCTAGAGGGCGACGAGCAGTACTTC.

The chain combines TRBV27 with TRBJ2-7; 8 bases line up with TRBD1. The CDR3 runs 17 residues. Germline V CDR1 and CDR2: MNHEY, SMNVEV (reference sequence). The junction had 19 bases not matched to a gene; V was cut back by 5 bases and J by 7 bases. CDR3 coding DNA: TGTGCCAGCAGTACCCTCAGGGGGCAGGGGTGGACAGGTGAGCAGTACTTC. Translation: CASSTLRGQGWTGEQYF.

This clone was counted a single time. CDR3: CSVASVAGVSYEQYF. The CDR3 nucleotides are TGCAGCGTTGCCTCGGTGGCAGGGGTCTCCTACGAGCAGTACTTC. The J gene is TRBJ2-7, the V gene TRBV29-1; TRBD1 is a possible D gene (6 bases). From germline, CDR1 is SQVTM and CDR2 ANQGSEA. The CDR3 runs 15 residues. V was pared by 4 bases and J by 0 bases, with 16 bases between.

The chain joins TRBV5-1 to TRBJ1-1, with 8 positions matching TRBD1. CDR1 and CDR2 from the germline V gene are SGHRS and YFSETQ. Trimming cost V 0 bases and J 8 bases; bases outside gene matches: 6. There are 14 residues in the CDR3. The DNA for the CDR3 is TGCGCCAGCAGCTTGGGGCGGGGACAGGCGGAAGCTTTCTTT. Its translation: CASSLGRGQAEAFF.

The chain uses TRBV25-1 and TRBJ2-7; no firm D call. The V end lost 3 bases, the J end lost 3 bases, and 15 bases lay between the germline ends. The germline V gene has CDR1 MGHDK and CDR2 SYGVNS. The CDR3 covers 15 residues. This chain's CDR3 is CASSDLEAGGYEQYF. CDR3 bases: TGTGCCAGCAGTGACTTGGAAGCTGGTGGCTACGAGCAGTACTTC.

This chain joins TRBV4-3 and TRBJ2-7; the D gene is possibly TRBD2 (6 bases). In germline, CDR1 is LGHNA, CDR2 YSLEER. Trimming took 5 bases from V and 2 from J, leaving 16 bases between them. The CDR3 sequence is 15 residues long. The CDR3 DNA reads as TGCGCCAGCAGCTTTCGGACTGGCGGGGCCTACGAGCAGTACTTC. Amino acids: CASSFRTGGAYEQYF.

The chain recombines TRBV30 with TRBJ1-2; TRBD1 matches 8 bases. This CDR3 is 16 amino acids long. Trimming cost V 4 bases and J 6 bases; bases outside gene matches: 16. CDR1 GTSNPN and CDR2 SVGIG come from the germline V gene (reference sequence). Here the CDR3 reads CAWINPDRAPSNGYTF. CDR3 nucleotide sequence: TGTGCCTGGATCAACCCGGACAGGGCTCCATCAAATGGCTACACCTTC.

V gene TRBV28 combines with J gene TRBJ1-5; unclear D gene. This CDR3 is built from 16 residues. Germline V CDR1 and CDR2: MDHEN, SYDVKM. V lost 7 bases and J lost 1, with 17 bases in between. The CDR3 DNA is TGTGCCAGCAATTTTTTCTCGGGGATGAGCAATCAGCCCCAGCATTTT. This gives the protein CASNFFSGMSNQPQHF.

The J gene is TRBJ2-7, the V gene TRBV11-2, with 10 bases identical to TRBD2. The ends lost 1 base at V and 2 bases at J; junction bases unmatched: 11. Germline-derived CDR1 and CDR2 are SGHAT and FQNNGV. The CDR3 contains 18 residues. The CDR3 bases are TGTGCCAGCAGCTTAGTTCCTAGCGGGAGTGGTCCCACCTACGAGCAGTACTTC. It codes for CASSLVPSGSGPTYEQYF.

The chain recombines TRBV5-6 with TRBJ2-7, with TRBD2 identical over 10 bases. Germline assignment: CDR1 SGHDT and CDR2 YYEEEE. The J segment lost 5 bases and the V segment lost 0 bases, leaving 8 bases of the junction unmatched. CDR3 length: 16 residues. CDR3 bases: TGTGCCAGCAGCTTGGCCGCTAGCGGGAGCGTACACGAGCAGTACTTC. Its protein is CASSLAASGSVHEQYF. The whole variable domain, filled in from reference TRBV5-6 and TRBJ2-7, reads DAGVTQSPTHLIKTRGQQVTLRCSPKSGHDTVSWYQQALGQGPQFIFQYYEEEERQRGNFPDRFSGHQFPNYSSELNVNALLLGDSALYLCASSLAASGSVHEQYFGPGTRLTVT.

The chain has TRBV28 and TRBJ1-4; tentatively, D is TRBD1 (5 bases). The germline CDR1 and CDR2 sequences are MDHEN and SYDVKM. The CDR3 spans 13 residues. Trimming took 6 bases from V and 4 from J, leaving 9 bases between them. For the CDR3, the DNA is TGTGCCAGCAGGGGGACCGATAATGAAAAACTGTTTTTT. Translation gives CASRGTDNEKLFF.

The V and J genes are TRBV27 and TRBJ1-2; D ambiguous. The germline gives CDR1 MNHEY, CDR2 SMNVEV (reference sequence). V lost 4 bases and J lost 8, with 14 bases in between. The CDR3 runs to 13 residues. The CDR3 loop reads CASSSRGLEGYTF. As DNA, the CDR3 is TGTGCCAGCAGTTCCCGTGGTCTTGAGGGCTACACCTTC.

V gene TRBV4-1 combines with J gene TRBJ1-2, with 11 bases aligning to TRBD1. Trimming cost V 2 bases and J 5 bases; bases outside gene matches: 10. This CDR3 contains 17 residues. CDR1 and CDR2 from the germline V gene are MGHRA and YSYEKL. The chain's CDR3 is CASSQSGQGAAPYGYTF. The CDR3 DNA reads TGCGCCAGCAGCCAATCTGGACAGGGGGCTGCCCCTTATGGCTACACCTTC.

The genes are TRBV5-4 and TRBJ2-5; 7 positions match TRBD1. V shed 2 bases, J shed 11 bases, and the junction held 12 bases outside the gene matches. CDR1 is SGHNT, CDR2 YYREEE, per germline (reference sequence). The length of the CDR3 is 14 residues. The CDR3 loop reads CASSLKGAAASQYF. The CDR3 nucleotides read TGTGCCAGCAGCTTAAAGGGGGCAGCGGCGTCGCAGTACTTC.

The chain employs TRBV10-1 and TRBJ1-3; no reliable D call. The CDR3 covers 16 residues. Germline V gene sequence: CDR1 WNHNN, CDR2 SYGVQD (reference sequence). V lost 0 bases and J 1 base, leaving 10 bases between the germline ends. The CDR3 DNA is TGCGCCAGCAGTGAGTCACGGATTGGATCTGGAAACACCATATATTTT. Translation gives CASSESRIGSGNTIYF.

This clone has only one observation. This chain connects TRBV28 to TRBJ2-1; TRBD2 aligns across 12 bases. V lost 5 bases, J lost 4 bases, and 9 bases stayed unmatched. The CDR3 runs to 17 residues. Germline CDR1 is MDHEN and CDR2 is SYDVKM. CDR3 coding DNA: TGTGCCAGCAGTCAAATCTTACTAGCGGGGGGATACAATGAGCAGTTCTTC. It translates to CASSQILLAGGYNEQFF.

A single count supports this clone. The V call is TRBV6-1, the J call TRBJ1-1; D may be TRBD1 (5 bases). From germline, CDR1 is MNHNS and CDR2 SASEGT. This CDR3 is built from 14 residues. The ends were cut back, 8 bases at V and 4 bases at J, with 17 bases in the middle. CDR3: CASPSLGGGTEAFF. CDR3 coding DNA: TGTGCCAGCCCCTCCCTGGGGGGAGGCACTGAAGCTTTCTTT.

V and J are TRBV5-1 and TRBJ1-4, with D possibly being TRBD1 (5 bases). Trimming left V 0 bases short and J 0 bases short, with 21 bases between. Looked up from germline, CDR1 is SGHRS and CDR2 is YFSETQ. CDR3 length: 20 residues. CDR3 residues: CASSLDGQGVSLATNEKLFF. CDR3 coding DNA: TGCGCCAGCAGCTTGGATGGCCAGGGAGTCTCGCTTGCAACTAATGAAAAACTGTTTTTT. Together with reference TRBV5-1 and TRBJ1-4, the CDR3 gives the full variable domain: KAGVTQTPRYLIKTRGQQVTLSCSPISGHRSVSWYQQTPGQGLQFLFEYFSETQRNKGNFPGRFSGRQFSNSRSEMNVSTLELGDSALYLCASSLDGQGVSLATNEKLFFGSGTQLSVL.

This chain uses TRBV4-1 with TRBJ2-1; 8 positions match TRBD2. V trimming: 0 bases; J trimming: 6 bases; junction bases outside the gene matches: 10. The CDR3 loop spans 17 amino acids. The germline gives CDR1 MGHRA, CDR2 YSYEKL. In nucleotides, the CDR3 is TGCGCCAGCAGCCAAGAGCGAGCCGGGAGGGCTTTCAATGAGCAGTTCTTC. Translating it yields CASSQERAGRAFNEQFF.

V is TRBV30 and J is TRBJ2-7, with no clear D. Germline V gene sequence: CDR1 GTSNPN, CDR2 SVGIG (reference sequence). This CDR3 spans 14 amino acids. V was pared by 0 bases and J by 2 bases, with 11 bases between. CDR3 sequence (DNA): TGTGCCTGGAGTGTATTGGACCCCCCCTACGAGCAGTACTTC. Its protein product is CAWSVLDPPYEQYF.

The rearrangement links TRBV12-5 to TRBJ2-3; the D gene is possibly TRBD1 (6 bases). The length of the CDR3 is 13 residues. Germline-derived CDR1 and CDR2 are LGHNT and FRNRAP. V was trimmed by 7 bases and J by 6 bases, leaving 14 bases between them. The CDR3 bases are TGTGCTAGTGTCCTACAGGGATCGGATACGCAGTATTTT. Protein product: CASVLQGSDTQYF.

Turning to this clone: This specimen includes other DNA sequences encoding the same CDR3. The V and J genes are TRBV7-2 and TRBJ1-1; a weak D match, TRBD1 (5 bases). V was trimmed by 0 bases and J by 6 bases, leaving 8 bases between them. CDR3 size: 13 residues. CDR1 SGHTA and CDR2 FQGNSA come from the germline V gene. Here the CDR3 DNA reads TGTGCCAGCAGCTTAGCGCTAGGGGCTGAAGCTTTCTTT. This codes for CASSLALGAEAFF. The full variable domain, its missing parts supplied by reference TRBV7-2 and TRBJ1-1, is GAGVSQSPSNKVTEKGKDVELRCDPISGHTALYWYRQSLGQGLEFLIYFQGNSAPDKSGLPSDRFSAERTGGSVSTLTIQRTQQEDSAVYLCASSLALGAEAFFGQGTRLTVV.

The V and J genes are TRBV19 and TRBJ2-7, with TRBD1 identical over 8 bases. The CDR3 covers 13 residues. The V gene's germline CDR1 is LNHDA and CDR2 SQIVND (reference sequence). Trimming cost V 10 bases and J 1 base; bases outside gene matches: 6. CDR3 protein: CATGQGPSYEQYF. The CDR3 DNA sequence: TGTGCCACCGGACAGGGTCCGTCCTACGAGCAGTACTTC. The full variable domain, in which reference TRBV19 and TRBJ2-7 provide the parts outside the CDR3, is DGGITQSPKYLFRKEGQNVTLSCEQNLNHDAMYWYRQDPGQGLRLIYYSQIVNDFQKGDIAEGYSVSREKKESFPLTVTSAQKNPTAFYLCATGQGPSYEQYFGPGTRLTVT.

The genes are TRBV9 and TRBJ2-4, with D perhaps TRBD2 (6 bases). Between the trimmed V and J ends, which lost 2 bases and 8 bases, there was a span of 14 bases. This CDR3 is built from 14 residues. Germline V gene sequence: CDR1 SGDLS, CDR2 YYNGEE. CDR3 region: CASSVGGPGDIQYF. DNA for the CDR3: TGTGCCAGCAGCGTGGGGGGACCCGGGGACATTCAGTACTTC.